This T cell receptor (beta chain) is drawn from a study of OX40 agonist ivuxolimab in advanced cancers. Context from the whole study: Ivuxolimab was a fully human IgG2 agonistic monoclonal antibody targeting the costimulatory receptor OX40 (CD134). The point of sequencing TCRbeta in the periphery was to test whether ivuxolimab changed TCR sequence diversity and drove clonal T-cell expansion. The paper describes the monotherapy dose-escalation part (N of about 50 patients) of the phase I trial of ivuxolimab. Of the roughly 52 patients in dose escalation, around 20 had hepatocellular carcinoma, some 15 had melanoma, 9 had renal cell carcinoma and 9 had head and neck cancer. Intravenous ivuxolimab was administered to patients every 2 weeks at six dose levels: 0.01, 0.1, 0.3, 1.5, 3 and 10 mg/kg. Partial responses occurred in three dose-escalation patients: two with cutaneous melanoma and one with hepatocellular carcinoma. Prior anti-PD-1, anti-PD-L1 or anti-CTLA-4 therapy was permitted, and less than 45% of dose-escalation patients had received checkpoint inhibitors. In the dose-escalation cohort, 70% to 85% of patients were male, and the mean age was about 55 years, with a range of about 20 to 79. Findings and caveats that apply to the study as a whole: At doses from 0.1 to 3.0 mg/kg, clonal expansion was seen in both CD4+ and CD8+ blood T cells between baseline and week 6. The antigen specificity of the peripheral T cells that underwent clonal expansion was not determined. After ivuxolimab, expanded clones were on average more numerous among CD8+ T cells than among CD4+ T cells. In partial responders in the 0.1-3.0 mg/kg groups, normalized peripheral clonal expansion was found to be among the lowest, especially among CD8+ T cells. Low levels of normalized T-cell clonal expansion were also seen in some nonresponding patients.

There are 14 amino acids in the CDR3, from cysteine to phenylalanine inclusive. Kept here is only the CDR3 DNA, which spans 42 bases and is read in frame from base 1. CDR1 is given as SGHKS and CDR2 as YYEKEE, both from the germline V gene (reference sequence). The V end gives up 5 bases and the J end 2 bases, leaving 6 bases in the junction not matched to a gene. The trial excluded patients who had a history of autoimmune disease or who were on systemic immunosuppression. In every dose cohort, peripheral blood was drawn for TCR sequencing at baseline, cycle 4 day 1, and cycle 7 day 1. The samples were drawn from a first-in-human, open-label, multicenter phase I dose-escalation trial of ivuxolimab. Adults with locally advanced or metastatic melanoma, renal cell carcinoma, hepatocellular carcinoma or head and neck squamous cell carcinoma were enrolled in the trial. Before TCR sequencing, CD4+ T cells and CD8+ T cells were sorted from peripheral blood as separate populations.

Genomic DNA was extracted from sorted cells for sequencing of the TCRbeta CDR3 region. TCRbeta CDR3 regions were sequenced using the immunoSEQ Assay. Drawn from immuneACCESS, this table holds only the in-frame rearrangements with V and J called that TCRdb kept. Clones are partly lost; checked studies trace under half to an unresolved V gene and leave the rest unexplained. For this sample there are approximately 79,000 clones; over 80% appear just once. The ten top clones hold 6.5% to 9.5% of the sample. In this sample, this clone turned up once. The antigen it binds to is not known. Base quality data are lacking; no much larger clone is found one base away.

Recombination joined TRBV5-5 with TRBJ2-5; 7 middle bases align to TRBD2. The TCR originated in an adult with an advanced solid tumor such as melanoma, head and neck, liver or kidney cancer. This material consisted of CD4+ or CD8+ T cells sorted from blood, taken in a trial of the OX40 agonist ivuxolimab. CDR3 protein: CASSFGAGQETQYF. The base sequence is TGTGCCAGCAGTTTTGGAGCGGGGCAAGAGACCCAGTACTTC.